This T cell receptor beta chain was retrieved from a study of CD8 T cells in Susac syndrome. The ends lost 1 base at V and 9 bases at J; junction bases unmatched: 9. The CDR3 contains 15 residues. The germline V gene has CDR1 DFQATT and CDR2 SNEGSKA (reference sequence). Sequencing of TCR beta was carried out in blood CD8+ and CD4+ T cells. The multiple sclerosis controls consisted of treatment-naive patients with relapsing-remitting disease, either stable or active. FACS enriched CD8+ TEMRA cells, while bulk CD8+ and CD4+ were negatively isolated. An input of about 0.5 to 1 ug of RNA was subjected to reverse transcription using random hexamers. Amplification of TCR beta CDR3 was carried out by immunoSEQ multiplex PCR, which covered 54 Vbeta and 13 Jbeta segments. TCRdb processed the immunoSEQ multiplex PCR reads anew with MiXCR; each CDR3 protein has one entry. The repertoire includes a few hundred thousand distinct CDR3 sequences, nearly 97% of them detected once, and 0.085% to 0.095% sits in the top ten.

The chain couples TRBV20-1 to TRBJ2-1; the match to TRBD2 covers 10 bases. Sequences were obtained from CD4+ T cells from PBMCs. The receptor was derived from a human donor with multiple sclerosis. The CDR3 reads CSARGQSGRAGEQFF. CDR3 nucleotide sequence: TGCAGTGCTAGAGGCCAGAGCGGGAGGGCCGGTGAGCAGTTCTTC.